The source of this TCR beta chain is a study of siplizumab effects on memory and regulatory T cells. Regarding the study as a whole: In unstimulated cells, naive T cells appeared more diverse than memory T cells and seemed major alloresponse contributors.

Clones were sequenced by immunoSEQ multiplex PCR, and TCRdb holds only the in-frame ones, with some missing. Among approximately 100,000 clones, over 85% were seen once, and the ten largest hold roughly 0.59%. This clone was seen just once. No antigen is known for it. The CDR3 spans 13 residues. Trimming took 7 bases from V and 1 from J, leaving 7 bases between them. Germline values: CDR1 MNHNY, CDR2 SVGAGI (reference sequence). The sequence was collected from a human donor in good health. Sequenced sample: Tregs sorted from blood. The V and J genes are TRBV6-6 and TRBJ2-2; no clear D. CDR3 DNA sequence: TGTGCCAGCACCGACATGAACACCGGGGAGCTGTTTTTT. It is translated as CASTDMNTGELFF.